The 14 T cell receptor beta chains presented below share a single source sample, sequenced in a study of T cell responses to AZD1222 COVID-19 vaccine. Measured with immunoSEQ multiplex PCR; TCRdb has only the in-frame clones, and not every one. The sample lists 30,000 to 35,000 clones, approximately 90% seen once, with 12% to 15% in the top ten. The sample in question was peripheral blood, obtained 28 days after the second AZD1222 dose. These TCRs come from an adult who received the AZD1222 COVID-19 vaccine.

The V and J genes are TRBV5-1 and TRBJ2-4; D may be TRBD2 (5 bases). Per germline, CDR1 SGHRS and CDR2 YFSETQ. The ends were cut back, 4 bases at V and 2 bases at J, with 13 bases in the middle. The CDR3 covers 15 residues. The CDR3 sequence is CASSPEGRSKNIQYF. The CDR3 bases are TGCGCCAGCAGCCCTGAGGGCCGCTCCAAAAACATTCAGTACTTC. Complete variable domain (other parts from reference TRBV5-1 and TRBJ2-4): KAGVTQTPRYLIKTRGQQVTLSCSPISGHRSVSWYQQTPGQGLQFLFEYFSETQRNKGNFPGRFSGRQFSNSRSEMNVSTLELGDSALYLCASSPEGRSKNIQYFGAGTRLSVL.

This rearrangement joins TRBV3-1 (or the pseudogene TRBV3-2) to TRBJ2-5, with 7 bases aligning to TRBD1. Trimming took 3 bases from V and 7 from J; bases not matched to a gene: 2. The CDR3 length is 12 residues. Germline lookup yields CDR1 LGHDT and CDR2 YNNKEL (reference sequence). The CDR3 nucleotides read TGTGCCAGCAGCCAGCGGACAGGGACCCAGTACTTC. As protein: CASSQRTGTQYF.

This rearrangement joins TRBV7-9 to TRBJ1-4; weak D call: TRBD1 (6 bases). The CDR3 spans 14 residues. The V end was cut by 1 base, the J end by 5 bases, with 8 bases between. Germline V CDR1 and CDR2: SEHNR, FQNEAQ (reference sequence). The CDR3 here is CASSLVGANEKLFF. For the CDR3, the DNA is TGTGCCAGCAGCTTAGTGGGGGCAAATGAAAAACTGTTTTTT.

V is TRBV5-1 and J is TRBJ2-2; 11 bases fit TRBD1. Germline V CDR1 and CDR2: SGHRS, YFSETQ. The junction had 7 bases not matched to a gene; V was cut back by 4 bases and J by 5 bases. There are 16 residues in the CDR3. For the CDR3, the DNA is TGCGCCAGCAGCACCGGACAGGGGGCAAGGACCGGGGAGCTGTTTTTT. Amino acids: CASSTGQGARTGELFF.

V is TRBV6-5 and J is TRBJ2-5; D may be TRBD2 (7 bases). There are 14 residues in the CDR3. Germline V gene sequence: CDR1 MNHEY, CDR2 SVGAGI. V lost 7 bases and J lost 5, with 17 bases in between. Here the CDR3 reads CASIHTRGAETQYF. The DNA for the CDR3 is TGTGCCAGCATCCACACCCGGGGGGCGGAGACCCAGTACTTC.

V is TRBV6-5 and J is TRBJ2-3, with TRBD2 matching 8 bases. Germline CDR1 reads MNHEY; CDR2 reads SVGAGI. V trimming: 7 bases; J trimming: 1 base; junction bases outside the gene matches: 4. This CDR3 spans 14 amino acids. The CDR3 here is CASKVSGGTDTQYF. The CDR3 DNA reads TGTGCCAGCAAGGTTAGCGGGGGCACAGATACGCAGTATTTT.

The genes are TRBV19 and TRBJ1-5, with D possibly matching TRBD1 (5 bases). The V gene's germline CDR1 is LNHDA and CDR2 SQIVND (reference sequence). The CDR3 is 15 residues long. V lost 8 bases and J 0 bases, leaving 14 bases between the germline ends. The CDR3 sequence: CASHRDPNSNQPQHF. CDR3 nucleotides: TGTGCCAGTCATAGGGACCCCAATAGCAATCAGCCCCAGCATTTT.

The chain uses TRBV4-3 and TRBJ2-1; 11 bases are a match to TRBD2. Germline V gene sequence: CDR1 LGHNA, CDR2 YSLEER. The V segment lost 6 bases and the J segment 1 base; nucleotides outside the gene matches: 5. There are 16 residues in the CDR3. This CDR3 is CASRRGTSGSYNEQFF. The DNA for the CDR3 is TGCGCCAGCAGGAGGGGGACTAGCGGTTCCTACAATGAGCAGTTCTTC.

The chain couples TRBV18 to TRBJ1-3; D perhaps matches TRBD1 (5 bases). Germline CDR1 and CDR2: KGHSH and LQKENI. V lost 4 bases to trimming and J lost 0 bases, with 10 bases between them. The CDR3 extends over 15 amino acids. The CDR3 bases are TGTGCCAGCTCACTAGGCGACAGCTCTGGAAACACCATATATTTT. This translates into CASSLGDSSGNTIYF.

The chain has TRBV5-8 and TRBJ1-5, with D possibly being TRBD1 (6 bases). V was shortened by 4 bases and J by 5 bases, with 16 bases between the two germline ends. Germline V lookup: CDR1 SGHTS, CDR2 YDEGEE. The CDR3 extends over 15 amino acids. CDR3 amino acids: CASSKGDVLDQPQHF. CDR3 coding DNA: TGTGCCAGCAGCAAGGGGGACGTTCTGGATCAGCCCCAGCATTTT.

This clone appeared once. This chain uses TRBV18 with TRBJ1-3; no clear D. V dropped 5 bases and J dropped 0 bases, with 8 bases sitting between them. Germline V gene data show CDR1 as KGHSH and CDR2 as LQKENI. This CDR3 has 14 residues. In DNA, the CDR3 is TGTGCCAGCTCAGACCTGAGCTCTGGAAACACCATATATTTT. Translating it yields CASSDLSSGNTIYF. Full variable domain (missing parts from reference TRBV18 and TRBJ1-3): NAGVMQNPRHLVRRRGQEARLRCSPMKGHSHVYWYRQLPEEGLKFMVYLQKENIIDESGMPKERFSAEFPKEGPSILRIQQVVRGDSAAYFCASSDLSSGNTIYFGEGSWLTVV.

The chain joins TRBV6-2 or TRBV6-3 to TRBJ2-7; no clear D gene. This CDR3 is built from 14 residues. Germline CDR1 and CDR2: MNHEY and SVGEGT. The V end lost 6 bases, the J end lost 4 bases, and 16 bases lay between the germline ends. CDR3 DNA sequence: TGTGCCAGCAGCCAAGTCGTAAGGCAGTACGAGCAGTACTTC. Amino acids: CASSQVVRQYEQYF.

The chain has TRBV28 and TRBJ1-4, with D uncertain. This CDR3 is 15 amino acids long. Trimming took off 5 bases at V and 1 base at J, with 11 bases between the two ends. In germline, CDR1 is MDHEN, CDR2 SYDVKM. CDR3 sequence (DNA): TGTGCCAGCAGTGGCGTATCGGTAACTAATGAAAAACTGTTTTTT. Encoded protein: CASSGVSVTNEKLFF.

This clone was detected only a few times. CDR3 nucleotide sequence: TGTGCCAGTAGTCCCCTCCCAAACACTGAAGCTTTCTTT. Residues: CASSPLPNTEAFF. The chain couples TRBV19 to TRBJ1-1; D call uncertain. The CDR3 is made up of 13 amino acids. CDR1 is LNHDA, CDR2 SQIVND, per germline (reference sequence). Trimming took off 5 bases at V and 2 bases at J, with 9 bases between the two ends.